This T cell receptor (beta chain) stems from a study of shared clonotypes between healthy human individuals. Note on this clone: Distinct nucleotide sequences in the sample also encode this CDR3.

Authors' processing steps: ImmunoSEQ supplied junction-only sequences lacking quality scores, so filtering was different. Profiling relied on immunoSEQ multiplex PCR, and the TCRdb table lists in-frame clones only, not all of them. V, J and clone size derive from that table, while D and trimming were established from the DNA sequence. This table holds 2 million to 2.5 million clones, around 95% found once. This CDR3 has 15 amino acids. V was pared by 4 bases and J by 0 bases, with 10 bases between. CDR1 and CDR2 from the germline V gene are MGHRA and YSYEKL. V usage is TRBV4-1 and J usage is TRBJ1-3; D is ambiguous. The material sequenced was naive CD4+ T cells sorted from blood. Regarding subset: CD45RA+ positively selected. This sequence was found in a man aged 18 to 29 in good health. CDR3 protein: CASSLDRYSGNTIYF. DNA of the CDR3: TGCGCCAGCAGCCTAGACCGATACTCTGGAAACACCATATATTTT.